These 15 T cell receptor beta chains were all obtained from the same sample, sequenced in a study of T cells in Graves' hyperthyroidism and ophthalmopathy. From RNA transcripts, TCR beta CDR3 regions were amplified. Carried out on the TCR CDR3, a first-round RT-PCR used the HTBI primer set. TCRdb re-derived calls from the multiplex PCR reads in MiXCR, one entry per CDR3 protein. The top ten hold roughly 7.7% of the sample, which has about 300,000 distinct CDR3 sequences, around 15% seen once. Sequencing used blood. All receptors come from a middle-aged woman with Graves' hyperthyroidism.

This clonotype appeared a few times. This rearrangement joins TRBV19 to TRBJ2-1; D is unclear. This CDR3 region has 15 residues. Trimming shortened V by 7 bases and J by 0 bases, and 13 bases separated the two germline ends. The V gene's germline CDR1 is LNHDA and CDR2 SQIVND (reference sequence). CDR3 nucleotide sequence: TGTGCCAGTATGCTAGGGTTCAGCTCCTACAATGAGCAGTTCTTC. Amino acid sequence: CASMLGFSSYNEQFF. Complete variable domain (other parts from reference TRBV19 and TRBJ2-1): DGGITQSPKYLFRKEGQNVTLSCEQNLNHDAMYWYRQDPGQGLRLIYYSQIVNDFQKGDIAEGYSVSREKKESFPLTVTSAQKNPTAFYLCASMLGFSSYNEQFFGPGTRLTVL.

This clonotype was detected many times. The chain has TRBV29-1 and TRBJ1-4, with a tentative D call TRBD1 (6 bases). Germline values: CDR1 SQVTM, CDR2 ANQGSEA. The V end was cut by 6 bases, the J end by 7 bases, with 15 bases between. There are 13 residues in the CDR3. CDR3 sequence (DNA): TGCAGCGTGACCCGGGACAACCTTGAAAAACTGTTTTTT. It is translated as CSVTRDNLEKLFF.

In its sample, this clonotype was seen a few times. The chain links TRBV19 to TRBJ2-1; no clear D. The CDR3 extends over 15 amino acids. V was cut by 0 bases and J by 8 bases, with 14 bases left in between. Germline loops: CDR1 LNHDA, CDR2 SQIVND (reference sequence). In DNA form, the CDR3 reads TGTGCCAGTAGTATAGATTCGATGGGTAGCTATGAGCAGTTCTTC. This sequence encodes CASSIDSMGSYEQFF.

This clonotype came up a few times. The chain carries TRBV18 and TRBJ2-1; no clear D gene. The CDR3 contains 16 residues. In germline, CDR1 is KGHSH, CDR2 LQKENI. V dropped 0 bases and J dropped 5 bases, with 14 bases sitting between them. CDR3: CASSPPRQLLDNEQFF. DNA for the CDR3: TGTGCCAGCTCACCACCGAGGCAACTCCTGGACAATGAGCAGTTCTTC.

This clonotype was recorded at least ten times. V and J are TRBV3-1 and TRBJ1-3, with no clear D. The CDR3 is 13 amino acids. Germline V gene data show CDR1 as LGHDT and CDR2 as YNNKEL (reference sequence). Between the trimmed V and J ends, which lost 1 base and 7 bases, there was a span of 8 bases. The DNA of the CDR3 is TGTGCCAGCAGCCAAGCCGGAGATAACACCATATATTTT. It translates to CASSQAGDNTIYF.

On this clonotype itself: Possible read error: a much larger clone is one base away. CDR3: CANSSRGDGYTF. In nucleotides, the CDR3 is TGTGCCAACAGCTCTCGGGGGGACGGCTACACCTTC. V gene TRBV11-2 combines with J gene TRBJ1-2; maybe TRBD1 (5 bases). Germline V gives CDR1 SGHAT, CDR2 FQNNGV. The CDR3 consists of 12 residues.

V is TRBV28 and J is TRBJ2-1; perhaps TRBD2 as D (6 bases). Germline V lookup: CDR1 MDHEN, CDR2 SYDVKM. The CDR3 has 14 residues. The V end lost 3 bases, the J end lost 6 bases, and 12 bases lay between the germline ends. The CDR3 DNA reads TGTGCCAGCAGTTTGGGCGGGATTCGCAATGAGCAGTTCTTC. Encoded protein: CASSLGGIRNEQFF.

This chain uses TRBV7-2 with TRBJ2-3; no definite D call. V was cut by 1 base and J by 10 bases, with 15 bases left in between. Per germline, CDR1 SGHTA and CDR2 FQGNSA. The CDR3 is 14 amino acids. The CDR3: CASSLGGSLHAQYF. CDR3 nucleotides: TGTGCCAGCAGCTTAGGAGGAAGTCTTCATGCGCAGTATTTT.

The chain links TRBV7-2 to TRBJ2-3, with 8 positions matching TRBD2. The germline gives CDR1 SGHTA, CDR2 FQGNSA. The CDR3 totals 18 residues. J was trimmed by 3 bases and V by 1 base; bases with no gene match: 12. The CDR3 protein is CASSLVVVTSGYTDTQYF. CDR3 nucleotide sequence: TGTGCCAGCAGCTTAGTTGTGGTTACTAGCGGTTATACAGATACGCAGTATTTT. Full variable domain (remainder filled in from reference TRBV7-2 and TRBJ2-3): GAGVSQSPSNKVTEKGKDVELRCDPISGHTALYWYRQSLGQGLEFLIYFQGNSAPDKSGLPSDRFSAERTGGSVSTLTIQRTQQEDSAVYLCASSLVVVTSGYTDTQYFGPGTRLTVL.

This clonotype was seen only a few times. The rearrangement links TRBV19 to TRBJ1-5; weak D call: TRBD1 (5 bases). Trimming took off 1 base at V and 5 bases at J, with 15 bases between the two ends. CDR1 and CDR2 (germline): LNHDA, SQIVND (reference sequence). This CDR3 comprises 16 residues. The CDR3 DNA sequence: TGTGCCAGTAGTATAGCAGAAGGGGAGCCCTATCAGCCCCAGCATTTT. This gives the protein CASSIAEGEPYQPQHF.

This clonotype was seen repeatedly, ten times or more. The gene calls are TRBV3-1 and TRBJ2-3; 7 nucleotides agree with TRBD2. Germline V gives CDR1 LGHDT, CDR2 YNNKEL (reference sequence). Trimming at V came to 4 bases and at J to 5 bases, leaving 12 bases not matched to a gene. The CDR3 has 16 residues. The CDR3 DNA follows: TGTGCCAGCAGCCTACCTGGGGCTAGCGGACAAGATACGCAGTATTTT. This translates into CASSLPGASGQDTQYF.

V usage is TRBV19 and J usage is TRBJ2-3, with 7 nucleotides matching TRBD2. The J segment lost 4 bases and the V segment lost 3 bases, leaving 4 bases of the junction unmatched. CDR3 length: 14 residues. The V gene's germline CDR1 is LNHDA and CDR2 SQIVND (reference sequence). The CDR3 coding sequence is TGTGCCAGTAGTATTGGCGGGAGCTCAGATACGCAGTATTTT. It yields the protein CASSIGGSSDTQYF.

This clonotype was seen ten or more times. The V gene is TRBV7-4, the J gene TRBJ2-7; 7 bases line up with TRBD2. Per the germline V gene, CDR1 is SGHVT and CDR2 is SQSDAQ. The J segment lost 5 bases and the V segment lost 1 base, leaving 8 bases of the junction unmatched. This CDR3 has 15 residues. CDR3 region: CASSLVVKGLHEQYF. The CDR3 region has the DNA TGTGCCAGCAGCTTAGTGGTGAAGGGACTACACGAGCAGTACTTC.

This clonotype was seen ten or more times. J is TRBJ2-7 and V is TRBV5-1, with 11 bases fitting TRBD2. This CDR3 has 15 residues. Germline CDR1 reads SGHRS; CDR2 reads YFSETQ. The J segment lost 2 bases and the V segment lost 3 bases, leaving 4 bases of the junction unmatched. CDR3 in DNA: TGCGCCAGCAGCTGGGGACTAGCGGCCACCTACGAGCAGTACTTC. Its protein product is CASSWGLAATYEQYF.

The rearrangement uses TRBV12-3 or TRBV12-4 and TRBJ1-2; possibly TRBD1 for D (6 bases). The CDR3 runs to 14 residues. V dropped 0 bases and J dropped 7 bases, with 12 bases sitting between them. The CDR3 sequence is CASSLAQVGGGYTF. The CDR3 bases are TGTGCCAGCAGTTTAGCGCAAGTAGGGGGTGGCTACACCTTC.